The 12 T cell receptor beta chains below all came from one sample that was sequenced in a study of glioma-infiltrating T cells. Using RNA template, CDR3s of TCR alpha and beta were amplified with iRepertoire arm-PCR. Via MiXCR, TCRdb re-called the multiplex PCR reads, giving one row per CDR3 protein. The sample includes some 40,000 distinct CDR3 sequences, around 20% of them seen just once. The specimen was glioma tissue, nonneoplastic brain tissue, or PBMCs (not recorded which). These receptors were obtained from a human donor with low-grade glioma or glioblastoma, undergoing nonglioma brain surgery, or in good health (not recorded which).

This clonotype was seen repeatedly, ten times or more. The chain carries TRBV18 and TRBJ1-3, with D uncertain. Germline values: CDR1 KGHSH, CDR2 LQKENI. The CDR3 is 14 amino acids. Between the trimmed V and J ends, which lost 0 bases and 4 bases, there was a span of 7 bases. Written as DNA, the CDR3 is TGTGCCAGCTCACCACCGACGGTCGGAAACACCATATATTTT. Protein: CASSPPTVGNTIYF.

Many counts were recorded for this clonotype. The gene calls are TRBV28 and TRBJ2-7, with no clear D. Trimming took 5 bases from V and 5 from J, leaving 7 bases between them. The CDR3 is 11 amino acids. Germline CDR1 is MDHEN and CDR2 is SYDVKM. The DNA for the CDR3 is TGTGCCAGCAGTCCCCAGGACGAGCAGTACTTC. This sequence encodes CASSPQDEQYF.

This clonotype was counted many times. The V call is TRBV28, the J call TRBJ1-5, with 7 bases aligning to TRBD1. The CDR3 is 15 amino acids. J was trimmed by 3 bases and V by 8 bases; bases with no gene match: 10. Per germline, CDR1 MDHEN and CDR2 SYDVKM. The CDR3 loop is CASALLTGINQPQHF. As DNA, the CDR3 is TGTGCCAGCGCACTTTTGACAGGGATCAATCAGCCCCAGCATTTT.

This clonotype was counted only a few times. V usage is TRBV10-2 and J usage is TRBJ1-1, with D uncertain. The CDR3 has 15 amino acids. Germline V CDR1 and CDR2: WSHSY, SAAADI. Trimming took 0 bases from V and 4 from J, leaving 12 bases between them. In DNA, the CDR3 is TGCGCCAGCAGTGAGTCTTGGGGTTGGAGCACTGAAGCTTTCTTT. This translates into CASSESWGWSTEAFF.

This clonotype was counted ten times or more. The rearrangement uses TRBV19 and TRBJ1-2; 7 bases align to TRBD1. Trimming at V came to 5 bases and at J to 4 bases, leaving 7 bases not matched to a gene. Germline V gene data show CDR1 as LNHDA and CDR2 as SQIVND (reference sequence). The CDR3 covers 14 residues. CDR3 region: CASSLTGYGYGYTF. The DNA for the CDR3 is TGTGCCAGTAGTTTGACAGGGTATGGCTATGGCTACACCTTC. The full variable domain, in which reference TRBV19 and TRBJ1-2 provide the parts outside the CDR3, is DGGITQSPKYLFRKEGQNVTLSCEQNLNHDAMYWYRQDPGQGLRLIYYSQIVNDFQKGDIAEGYSVSREKKESFPLTVTSAQKNPTAFYLCASSLTGYGYGYTFGSGTRLTVV.

This clonotype was seen many times. The CDR3 coding sequence is TGTGCCAGCAGCTTAGCGGGATGGCACAGGGAAGAGACCCAGTACTTC. Protein sequence: CASSLAGWHREETQYF. V and J are TRBV7-9 and TRBJ2-5, with D maybe TRBD1 (6 bases). Germline CDR1 is SEHNR and CDR2 is FQNEAQ (reference sequence). The V and J ends lost 0 bases and 3 bases respectively, with 14 bases between them. The CDR3 has 16 amino acids.

The chain recombines TRBV13 with TRBJ2-3; unclear D gene. Between the trimmed V and J ends, which lost 2 bases and 4 bases, there was a span of 4 bases. The CDR3 is 12 amino acids. Germline values: CDR1 PRHDT, CDR2 FYEKMQ (reference sequence). The CDR3 nucleotides are TGTGCCAGCAGCTTAAGGGCAGATACGCAGTATTTT. It is translated as CASSLRADTQYF.

The V call is TRBV12-3 or TRBV12-4, the J call TRBJ2-2; D is unresolved. The ends were cut back, 6 bases at V and 0 bases at J, with 8 bases in the middle. This CDR3 is 14 amino acids long. The CDR3 sequence: CASRVDANTGELFF. DNA of the CDR3: TGTGCCAGCAGAGTTGATGCGAACACCGGGGAGCTGTTTTTT.

This clonotype ranks as medium-sized. One end of the junction fails to match germline, which may point to a read error. The J gene is TRBJ1-1, the V gene TRBV6-1; no clear D gene. Germline CDR1 MNHNS, CDR2 SASEGT. The CDR3 length is 13 residues. The CDR3 spells CASSEVQATEAFF. The CDR3 nucleotides read TGCGCCAGCAGTGAAGTCCAGGCGACTGAAGCTTTCTTT.

The sample holds many counts of this clonotype. The chain employs TRBV20-1 and TRBJ2-5; no clear D gene. Germline V gives CDR1 DFQATT, CDR2 SNEGSKA (reference sequence). The CDR3 has 11 amino acids. The germline V and J ends were trimmed by 6 bases and 5 bases, with 10 bases remaining between them. CDR3 in amino acids: CSAAPGETQYF. The CDR3 DNA follows: TGCAGTGCCGCGCCCGGGGAGACCCAGTACTTC.

This clonotype is labeled as medium-sized. V gene TRBV27 combines with J gene TRBJ2-7, with a tentative D call TRBD2 (5 bases). The germline CDR1 and CDR2 sequences are MNHEY and SMNVEV (reference sequence). This CDR3 is 13 amino acids long. The V end was cut by 6 bases, the J end by 5 bases, with 14 bases between. CDR3 in amino acids: CASRGTGSNEQYF. The CDR3 bases are TGTGCCAGCAGAGGAACGGGGTCGAACGAGCAGTACTTC.

V is TRBV7-6 and J is TRBJ2-3; a weak D match, TRBD1 (6 bases). V was shortened by 2 bases and J by 13 bases, with 19 bases between the two germline ends. The CDR3 has 14 residues. The germline V gene encodes CDR1 SGHVS and CDR2 FNYEAQ. DNA of the CDR3: TGTGCCAGCAGCTTAAGTGGGGGCACAGATAAGAAGTATTTT. It yields the protein CASSLSGGTDKKYF.